Below, one TCR beta chain is given with its context. Its antigen is still unknown. Whereas donors were nominally healthy upon sampling, unrecorded immune exposures were probable. With 5 bases removed from V and 3 bases from J, the gap between germline ends came to 10 bases. In germline, CDR1 is GTSNPN, CDR2 SVGIG (reference sequence). This CDR3 region has 13 residues. This entry is derived from a study of cytomegalovirus exposure and HLA in healthy donors. Across the whole study: Roughly 180 million T cells yielded some 100 million unique TCR beta sequences, as an earlier analysis found. General study findings and limits: DRB1 showed the most TCR associations and HLA-C the fewest in a later analysis, as rates varied by HLA locus. Cytomegalovirus association was assigned to over 150 TCR beta chains.

The PCR made use of 60 Vbeta and 13 Jbeta primers. Using immunoSEQ multiplex PCR, the repertoire was profiled, and TCRdb retains in-frame clones only, with some absent. The table shows about 80,000 clones, with about four fifths occurring only once. The source is a man aged 50 to 59 in good health and CMV-seropositive. The sample consisted of PBMCs. The chain carries TRBV30 and TRBJ1-4, with D possibly being TRBD1 (5 bases). The CDR3 is CAWGGISNEKLFF. As DNA, the CDR3 is TGTGCCTGGGGGGGGATTTCTAATGAAAAACTGTTTTTT.